Sequencing of this T cell receptor beta chain was carried out in a study of beta chain features in type 1 diabetes. There are a few counts of this clone. Its target is not known. Every isolated RNA sample was fully reverse transcribed, so sequencing captured expressed TCRB transcripts. Here immunoSEQ multiplex PCR was the method, and the copy in TCRdb shows in-frame clones only, minus some. The repertoire holds 230,000 or so clones, approximately 16% seen once, with about 0.092% in the top ten. Study-level results: TCRB repertoires of naive, central memory and Treg cells appeared more similar among patients than among healthy donors. TCRB CDR3s from Type 1 diabetes patients were moderately but significantly shorter in all four CD4+ subsets.

This CDR3 has 14 amino acids. The germline CDR1 and CDR2 sequences are SGDLS and YYNGEE. Losses at the gene ends were 3 bases for V and 3 bases for J; bases not matched to a gene: 3. This chain joins TRBV9 and TRBJ1-5, with 7 bases aligning to TRBD1. The receptor was isolated from a man aged 25 to 40 with type 1 diabetes. The specimen sequenced was naive CD4+ T cells from blood. The CDR3 sequence: CASSEDRNNQPQHF. The CDR3 coding sequence is TGTGCCAGCAGCGAGGACAGGAACAATCAGCCCCAGCATTTT. The whole variable domain, filled in from reference TRBV9 and TRBJ1-5, reads DSGVTQTPKHLITATGQRVTLRCSPRSGDLSVYWYQQSLDQGLQFLIQYYNGEERAKGNILERFSAQQFPDLHSELNLSSLELGDSALYFCASSEDRNNQPQHFGDGTRLSIL.